The 5 T cell receptor beta chains below come from one sample, sequenced in a study of cytomegalovirus exposure and HLA in healthy donors. With 60 Vbeta and 13 Jbeta primers, the PCR was carried out. Assay used: immunoSEQ multiplex PCR; TCRdb lists only in-frame clones, some missing. The sample carries about 140,000 clones, around 80% recorded once. Input material: PBMCs. All receptors derive from a man aged 18 to 29 in good health and CMV-seropositive.

The chain has TRBV28 and TRBJ2-1; no firm D call. This CDR3 is 13 amino acids long. Germline CDR1 is MDHEN and CDR2 is SYDVKM. The V end was cut by 5 bases, the J end by 5 bases, with 10 bases between. CDR3 in amino acids: CASSGFRNNEQFF. The CDR3 coding sequence is TGTGCCAGCAGTGGATTCAGGAACAATGAGCAGTTCTTC.

The V gene is TRBV10-2, the J gene TRBJ2-3; 8 nucleotides line up with TRBD1. This CDR3 spans 15 amino acids. The trim removed 3 bases at V and 4 bases at J, leaving 6 bases unmatched. The germline CDR1 and CDR2 sequences are WSHSY and SAAADI. Written as DNA, the CDR3 is TGCGCCAGCAGTGACCGAGACAGGGGCTCAGATACGCAGTATTTT. It translates to CASSDRDRGSDTQYF.

Here the CDR3 reads CASSLFRETQYF. CDR3 coding DNA: TGTGCCAGCAGCTTGTTCAGGGAGACCCAGTACTTC. J is TRBJ2-5 and V is TRBV5-8; D uncertain. The CDR3 extends over 12 amino acids. Per the germline V gene, CDR1 is SGHTS and CDR2 is YDEGEE. Trimming took 1 base from V and 5 from J, leaving 6 bases between them. The full variable domain, completed using reference TRBV5-8 and TRBJ2-5, is EAGVTQSPTHLIKTRGQQATLRCSPISGHTSVYWYQQALGLGLQFLLWYDEGEERNRGNFPPRFSGRQFPNYSSELNVNALELEDSALYLCASSLFRETQYFGPGTRLLVL.

This chain joins TRBV6-1 and TRBJ2-7, with 8 bases matching TRBD1. From germline, CDR1 is MNHNS and CDR2 SASEGT. This CDR3 has 14 amino acids. The trim removed 1 base at V and 3 bases at J, leaving 2 bases unmatched. The chain's CDR3 is CASSEGTGYYEQYF. CDR3 coding DNA: TGTGCCAGCAGTGAAGGGACAGGGTACTACGAGCAGTACTTC.

The chain links TRBV6-1 to TRBJ2-1; tentatively, D is TRBD1 (6 bases). CDR3 length equals 15 residues. Germline values: CDR1 MNHNS, CDR2 SASEGT. Trimming took 7 bases from V and 4 from J, leaving 17 bases between them. The CDR3 region is CASTNRVMGYNEQFF. CDR3 in DNA: TGTGCCAGCACCAACAGGGTTATGGGGTACAATGAGCAGTTCTTC.